The present T cell receptor (beta chain) was sequenced within a study of intratumoral heterogeneity in liver cancer. Multiple geographically separated regions of the hepatocellular carcinoma nodule were sampled separately. Sequenced by immunoSEQ multiplex PCR; TCRdb stores in-frame clones only, minus some. The data hold 5,000 to 7,500 clones, with around 71% observed a single time. This clone was observed a handful of times. The CDR3 extends over 14 amino acids. The V gene lost 6 bases and the J gene lost 7 bases, with 16 bases spanning the gap. Germline V gene data show CDR1 as MDHEN and CDR2 as SYDVKM.

The sequencing here drew on tumor tissue, taken before any cancer treatment. This rearrangement joins TRBV28 to TRBJ1-5; D remains unclear. This sequence was found in a woman aged 70-85 years with hepatocellular carcinoma. The CDR3 sequence is CASSERSGWQPQHF. CDR3 coding DNA: TGTGCCAGCAGCGAAAGGTCCGGGTGGCAGCCCCAGCATTTT. Supplemented by reference TRBV28 and TRBJ1-5, the full variable domain reads DVKVTQSSRYLVKRTGEKVFLECVQDMDHENMFWYRQDPGLGLRLIYFSYDVKMKEKGDIPEGYSVSREKKERFSLILESASTNQTSMYLCASSERSGWQPQHFGDGTRLSIL.